Sequencing of this T cell receptor (beta chain) was carried out in a study of cytomegalovirus exposure and HLA in healthy donors. Study-wide context: Early released data comprised about 85 million unique TCRs from HLA-typed donors. Study-level findings and limits: According to reports, the classifier identified cytomegalovirus status with high specificity and sensitivity.

This CDR3 contains 15 residues. With 4 bases clipped from V and 3 bases from J, the junction kept 6 bases outside the gene matches. The germline CDR1 and CDR2 sequences are SGHRS and YFSETQ. Note on this clone: Its matching antigen is unknown.

PCR involved 60 Vbeta and 13 Jbeta primers. Sequencing was performed with immunoSEQ multiplex PCR; in TCRdb, only in-frame clones are kept and a portion is missing. The table records approximately 120,000 clones, approximately 71% of them present only once. Sample: PBMCs. This chain joins TRBV5-1 and TRBJ2-2, with 7 nucleotides matching TRBD1. The TCR sequence derives from a man aged 40-49 years in good health and CMV-seronegative. CDR3 in amino acids: CASSQTTGDTGELFF. Here the CDR3 DNA reads TGCGCCAGCAGCCAGACAACAGGGGACACCGGGGAGCTGTTTTTT. Using reference TRBV5-1 and TRBJ2-2 for the parts outside the CDR3, the full variable domain is KAGVTQTPRYLIKTRGQQVTLSCSPISGHRSVSWYQQTPGQGLQFLFEYFSETQRNKGNFPGRFSGRQFSNSRSEMNVSTLELGDSALYLCASSQTTGDTGELFFGEGSRLTVL.